Here is one T cell receptor (beta chain) with its context. The data are from a study of blood T cell repertoires in COVID-19. Study context: There were acute and convalescent COVID-19 samples, and they came from the United States, Italy and Spain.

Trimming took 5 bases from V and 4 from J, leaving 20 bases between them. The CDR3 extends over 17 amino acids. Germline lookup yields CDR1 MNHEY and CDR2 SVGEGT. Study processing details: Reference gene primer amplification gave nucleated cell count estimates. The protocol was immunoSEQ multiplex PCR, while the TCRdb copy is restricted to in-frame clones and leaves out a portion. V, J and clone size reflect that table, while D and trimming were determined from the DNA. The table lists around 310,000 clones, around 89% of them singletons. The TCR was taken from a woman aged 50 to 65 with active or convalescent COVID-19. V is TRBV6-2 or TRBV6-3 and J is TRBJ1-4, with a tentative D call TRBD1 (5 bases). What was sequenced was peripheral blood. This CDR3 is CASSVRQGTPDNEKLFF. Here the CDR3 DNA reads TGTGCCAGCAGTGTCCGGCAGGGAACCCCCGATAATGAAAAACTGTTTTTT.